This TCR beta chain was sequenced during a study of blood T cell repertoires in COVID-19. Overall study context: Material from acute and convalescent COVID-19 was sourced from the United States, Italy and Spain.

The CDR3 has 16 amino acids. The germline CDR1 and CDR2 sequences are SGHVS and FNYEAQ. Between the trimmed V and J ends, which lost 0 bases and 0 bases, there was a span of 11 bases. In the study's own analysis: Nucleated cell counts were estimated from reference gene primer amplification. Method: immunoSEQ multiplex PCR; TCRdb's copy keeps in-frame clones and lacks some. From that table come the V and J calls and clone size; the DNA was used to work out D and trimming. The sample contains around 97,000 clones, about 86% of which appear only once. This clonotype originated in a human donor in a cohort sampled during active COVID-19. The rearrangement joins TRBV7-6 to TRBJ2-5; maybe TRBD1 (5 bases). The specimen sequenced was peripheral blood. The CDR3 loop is CASSLAGQPYQETQYF. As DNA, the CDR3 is TGTGCCAGCAGCTTAGCGGGGCAGCCGTACCAAGAGACCCAGTACTTC.